This T cell receptor beta chain was recorded in a study of blood T cell repertoires in COVID-19. Study-wide context: PBMCs, B-cell-depleted T cells, or T cells were the source of the cDNA or gDNA that made up the material.

Germline CDR1 reads SEHNR; CDR2 reads FQNEAQ (reference sequence). V shed 2 bases, J shed 7 bases, and the junction held 3 bases outside the gene matches. The CDR3 loop spans 13 amino acids. Seattle researchers signed up patients amid active infection and tracked them longitudinally. Authors' data handling: Estimates of nucleated cell counts were drawn from the amplification of reference gene primers. The table came from immunoSEQ multiplex PCR; TCRdb's copy has only in-frame clones and leaves some out. That table gives V, J and clone size, and the DNA gave D and trimming. The table lists approximately 230,000 clones, more than 70% of them singletons, with 6% to 6.5% in the top ten. This clone was seen a single time.

The specimen sequenced was peripheral blood. This chain joins TRBV7-9 and TRBJ1-2; 8 nucleotides agree with TRBD1. The TCR originated in a woman in her thirties with COVID-19, enrolled during active disease. The CDR3 loop reads CASSLQGASGYTF. The CDR3 DNA is TGTGCCAGCAGCTTACAGGGGGCGAGTGGCTACACCTTC.